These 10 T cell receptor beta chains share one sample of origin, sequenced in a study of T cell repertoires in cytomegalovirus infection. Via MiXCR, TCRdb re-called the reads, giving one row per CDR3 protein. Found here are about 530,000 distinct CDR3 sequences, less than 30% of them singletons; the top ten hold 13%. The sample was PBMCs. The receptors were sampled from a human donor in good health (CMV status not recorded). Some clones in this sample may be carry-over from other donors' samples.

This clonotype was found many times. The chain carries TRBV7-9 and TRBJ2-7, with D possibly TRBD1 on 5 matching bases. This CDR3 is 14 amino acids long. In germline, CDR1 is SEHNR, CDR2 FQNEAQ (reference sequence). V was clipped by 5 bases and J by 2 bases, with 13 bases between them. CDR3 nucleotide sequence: TGTGCCAGCAGCCCAAGGGGCTCACCCTACGAGCAGTACTTC. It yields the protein CASSPRGSPYEQYF. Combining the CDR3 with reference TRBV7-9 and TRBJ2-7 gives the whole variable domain DTGVSQNPRHKITKRGQNVTFRCDPISEHNRLYWYRQTLGQGPEFLTYFQNEAQLEKSRLLSDRFSAERPKGSFSTLEIQRTEQGDSAMYLCASSPRGSPYEQYFGPGTRLTVT.

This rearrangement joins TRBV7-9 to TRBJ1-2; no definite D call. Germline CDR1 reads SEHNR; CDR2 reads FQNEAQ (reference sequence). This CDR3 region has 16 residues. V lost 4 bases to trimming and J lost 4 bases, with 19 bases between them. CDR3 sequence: CASSYTTSLVVYGYTF. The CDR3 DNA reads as TGTGCCAGCAGCTACACGACAAGCCTAGTAGTCTATGGCTACACCTTC.

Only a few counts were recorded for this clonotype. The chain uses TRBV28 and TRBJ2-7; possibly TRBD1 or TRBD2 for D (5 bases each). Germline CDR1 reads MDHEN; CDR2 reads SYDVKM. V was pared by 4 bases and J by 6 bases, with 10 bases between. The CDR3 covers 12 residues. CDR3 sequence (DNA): TGTGCCAGCAGTTCACCCGGGACCGAGCAGTACTTC. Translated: CASSSPGTEQYF.

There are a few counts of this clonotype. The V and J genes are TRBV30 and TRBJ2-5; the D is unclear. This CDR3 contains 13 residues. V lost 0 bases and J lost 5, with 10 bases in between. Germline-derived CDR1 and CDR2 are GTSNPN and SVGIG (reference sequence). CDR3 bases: TGTGCCTGGAGTGTAGTCGGGCGGGAGACCCAGTACTTC. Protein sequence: CAWSVVGRETQYF. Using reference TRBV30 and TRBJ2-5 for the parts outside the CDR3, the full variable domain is SQTIHQWPATLVQPVGSPLSLECTVEGTSNPNLYWYRQAAGRGLQLLFYSVGIGQISSEVPQNLSASRPQDRQFILSSKKLLLSDSGFYLCAWSVVGRETQYFGPGTRLLVL.

CDR3 DNA sequence: TGTGCCAGTAGTGTCCTCGGGACTTACACAGATACGCAGTATTTT. This encodes CASSVLGTYTDTQYF. V usage is TRBV19 and J usage is TRBJ2-3, with D tentatively TRBD2 (6 bases). In germline, CDR1 is LNHDA, CDR2 SQIVND (reference sequence). The CDR3 consists of 15 residues. Trimming took 5 bases from V and 2 from J, leaving 14 bases between them.

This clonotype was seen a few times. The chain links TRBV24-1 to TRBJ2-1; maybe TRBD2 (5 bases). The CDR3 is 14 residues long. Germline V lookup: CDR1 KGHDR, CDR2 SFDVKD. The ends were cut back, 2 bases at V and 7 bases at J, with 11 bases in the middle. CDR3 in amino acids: CATSDSPGINEQFF. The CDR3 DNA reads TGTGCCACCAGTGATTCCCCCGGGATTAATGAGCAGTTCTTC.

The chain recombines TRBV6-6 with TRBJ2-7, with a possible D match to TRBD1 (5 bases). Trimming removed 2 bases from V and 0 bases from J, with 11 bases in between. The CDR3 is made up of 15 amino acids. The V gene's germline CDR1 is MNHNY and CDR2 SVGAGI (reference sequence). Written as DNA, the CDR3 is TGTGCCAGCAGTTACGGTGGGGCCCTCTCCTACGAGCAGTACTTC. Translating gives CASSYGGALSYEQYF.

The CDR3 DNA reads as TGTGCCAGCAGCTTAGCGACAGGCTTCAATGAGCAGTTCTTC. It is translated as CASSLATGFNEQFF. The chain links TRBV7-9 to TRBJ2-1; possibly TRBD1 for D (6 bases). The germline V gene has CDR1 SEHNR and CDR2 FQNEAQ (reference sequence). The CDR3 is made up of 14 amino acids. Trimming stripped 0 bases from V and 6 bases from J, with 9 bases between. Based on the CDR3 plus reference TRBV7-9 and TRBJ2-1, the full variable domain is DTGVSQNPRHKITKRGQNVTFRCDPISEHNRLYWYRQTLGQGPEFLTYFQNEAQLEKSRLLSDRFSAERPKGSFSTLEIQRTEQGDSAMYLCASSLATGFNEQFFGPGTRLTVL.

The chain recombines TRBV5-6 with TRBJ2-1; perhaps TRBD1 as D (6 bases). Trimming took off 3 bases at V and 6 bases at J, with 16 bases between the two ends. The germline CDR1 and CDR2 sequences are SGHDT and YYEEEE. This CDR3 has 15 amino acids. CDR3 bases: TGTGCCAGCAGCTCGAGGGGGATACTGGGCAATGAGCAGTTCTTC. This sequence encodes CASSSRGILGNEQFF.

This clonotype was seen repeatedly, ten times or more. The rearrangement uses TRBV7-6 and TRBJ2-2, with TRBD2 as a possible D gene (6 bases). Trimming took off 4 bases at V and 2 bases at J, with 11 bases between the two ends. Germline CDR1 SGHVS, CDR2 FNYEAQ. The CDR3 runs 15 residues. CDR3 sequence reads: CASSWGELNTGELFF. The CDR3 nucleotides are TGTGCCAGCAGCTGGGGGGAACTCAACACCGGGGAGCTGTTTTTT.